A selection of T cell receptor beta chains follows, all from one sample in a study of cytomegalovirus exposure and HLA in healthy donors. Data came from immunoSEQ multiplex PCR; TCRdb stores just in-frame clones and leaves some out. This sample carries about 88,000 clones, 85% to 90% of them seen once, and the ten largest clones take roughly 2.2%. The specimen sequenced was PBMCs. The source is a man between 18 and 29 years old in good health and CMV-seronegative. Both conserved end residues are part of each CDR3. The order of the fields is J gene, clone size, D gene, V gene, CDR3 DNA, CDR3 protein. D genes are given only for firm matches. Expanded clones are given a class, and other clones once, few, many or no size at all.

j_gene: TRBJ2-7
abundance: NA
d_gene: TRBD2
v_gene: TRBV10-2
CDR3nt: TGCGCCAGCAGTGAGGATCTAGCGGGAGTCTCCTACGAGCAGTACTTC
CDR3aa: CASSEDLAGVSYEQYF

j_gene: TRBJ1-6
abundance: once
d_gene: NA
v_gene: TRBV2
CDR3nt: TGTGCCAGCAGTGAAGCGCTTACCCGTGGAAACAGGGATCGCTTCCTCCACTTT
CDR3aa: CASSEALTRGNRDRFLHF

j_gene: TRBJ1-3
abundance: once
d_gene: NA
v_gene: TRBV6-1
CDR3nt: TGTGCCAGCCGCAGCACAGGGACAGGAAACACCATATATTTT
CDR3aa: CASRSTGTGNTIYF

j_gene: TRBJ2-7
abundance: NA
d_gene: NA
v_gene: TRBV7-2
CDR3nt: TGTGCCAGCAGCTCGGACGGACAGATGTTGGATGGGCAGTACTTC
CDR3aa: CASSSDGQMLDGQYF

j_gene: TRBJ1-1
abundance: NA
d_gene: TRBD1
v_gene: TRBV27
CDR3nt: TGTGCCAGCAGTTTTTACAGGGGGAATACTGAAGCTTTCTTT
CDR3aa: CASSFYRGNTEAFF

j_gene: TRBJ2-3
abundance: NA
d_gene: NA
v_gene: TRBV6-4
CDR3nt: TGTGCCAGCAGTGACTCCCGGTCTAGCACAGATACGCAGTATTTT
CDR3aa: CASSDSRSSTDTQYF

j_gene: TRBJ2-1
abundance: NA
d_gene: TRBD2
v_gene: TRBV5-1
CDR3nt: TGCGCCAGCAGCTTGGGACTAGCGGGGTGTGAGCAGTTCTTC
CDR3aa: CASSLGLAGCEQFF

j_gene: TRBJ2-2
abundance: few
d_gene: NA
v_gene: TRBV9
CDR3nt: TGTGCCAGCAGCCGAGATGCCGGGGAGCTGTTTTTT
CDR3aa: CASSRDAGELFF

j_gene: TRBJ2-7
abundance: NA
d_gene: TRBD2
v_gene: TRBV6-5
CDR3nt: TGTGCCAGCAGTAGCTGGACTAGCGGGAGGTTGGAGCAGTACTTC
CDR3aa: CASSSWTSGRLEQYF

j_gene: TRBJ2-3
abundance: NA
d_gene: TRBD2
v_gene: TRBV7-3
CDR3nt: TGTGCCAGCAGCTTAGCTAGCGGGGGGGGCACAGATACGCAGTATTTT
CDR3aa: CASSLASGGGTDTQYF

j_gene: TRBJ1-5
abundance: NA
d_gene: NA
v_gene: TRBV7-2
CDR3nt: TGTGCCAGCAGCTTAGGAGAGATCACGCCCCAGCATTTT
CDR3aa: CASSLGEITPQHF

j_gene: TRBJ2-7
abundance: NA
d_gene: NA
v_gene: TRBV15
CDR3nt: TGTGCCACCAGCACCGGGATCTCCTACGAGCAGTACTTC
CDR3aa: CATSTGISYEQYF

j_gene: TRBJ2-1
abundance: NA
d_gene: TRBD2
v_gene: TRBV11-3
CDR3nt: TGTGCCAGCAGCTTAGATCGGGGGGGACCTAACGACAATGAGCAGTTCTTC
CDR3aa: CASSLDRGGPNDNEQFF

j_gene: TRBJ1-2
abundance: NA
d_gene: TRBD1
v_gene: TRBV5-1
CDR3nt: TGCGCCAGCAGCTTAGATACGGGACAGGATGGCTACACCTTC
CDR3aa: CASSLDTGQDGYTF

j_gene: TRBJ2-7
abundance: NA
d_gene: TRBD1
v_gene: TRBV6-5
CDR3nt: TGTGCCAGCAGAAGAACGGACAGGGCCTACGAGCAGTACTTC
CDR3aa: CASRRTDRAYEQYF

j_gene: TRBJ2-7
abundance: NA
d_gene: NA
v_gene: TRBV19
CDR3nt: TGTGCCAGTAGTCCCGGGACAACATCCCCCCTCTACGAGCAGTACTTC
CDR3aa: CASSPGTTSPLYEQYF

j_gene: TRBJ2-3
abundance: NA
d_gene: NA
v_gene: TRBV6-6
CDR3nt: TGTGCCAGCAGTTACTCGTTGGGGGGAAGCACAGATACGCAGTATTTT
CDR3aa: CASSYSLGGSTDTQYF

j_gene: TRBJ2-3
abundance: NA
d_gene: TRBD2
v_gene: TRBV28
CDR3nt: TGTGCCAGCAGTTTTTTATTAGCGGGGGGGCGTCTAGATACGCAGTATTTT
CDR3aa: CASSFLLAGGRLDTQYF

j_gene: TRBJ2-1
abundance: NA
d_gene: NA
v_gene: TRBV19
CDR3nt: TGTGCCAGTAGTATACCGACAGGCACGTCCTACAATGAGCAGTTCTTC
CDR3aa: CASSIPTGTSYNEQFF

j_gene: TRBJ2-7
abundance: NA
d_gene: NA
v_gene: TRBV23-1
CDR3nt: TGCGCCAGCTTACCCCTTTACGAGCAGTACTTC
CDR3aa: CASLPLYEQYF

j_gene: TRBJ2-7
abundance: NA
d_gene: TRBD1
v_gene: TRBV5-1
CDR3nt: TGCGCCAGCAGCTTGGCCGGGAGAGGACAGGGGACCTACGAGCAGTACTTC
CDR3aa: CASSLAGRGQGTYEQYF

j_gene: TRBJ2-1
abundance: NA
d_gene: TRBD2
v_gene: TRBV7-8
CDR3nt: TGTGCCAGCAGCTTAGCTCTCGGAATGACTAGCGGGGACTACAATGAGCAGTTCTTC
CDR3aa: CASSLALGMTSGDYNEQFF

j_gene: TRBJ2-2
abundance: once
d_gene: NA
v_gene: TRBV14
CDR3nt: TGTGCCAGCAGCATAAAGAACACCGGGGAGCTGTTTTTT
CDR3aa: CASSIKNTGELFF

j_gene: TRBJ1-1
abundance: once
d_gene: NA
v_gene: TRBV28
CDR3nt: TGTGCCAGCAGCGGAGGCGACTCGAACACTGAAGCTTTCTTT
CDR3aa: CASSGGDSNTEAFF

j_gene: TRBJ2-5
abundance: NA
d_gene: TRBD2
v_gene: TRBV5-5
CDR3nt: TGTGCCAGCAGCCCCCTAGCGGGAGGGCCTTTCGAGACCCAGTACTTC
CDR3aa: CASSPLAGGPFETQYF

j_gene: TRBJ2-6
abundance: NA
d_gene: TRBD1
v_gene: TRBV5-1
CDR3nt: TGCGCCAGCAGTAAAGGGACAGGGGGCCTCTCTGGGGCCAACGTCCTGACTTTC
CDR3aa: CASSKGTGGLSGANVLTF